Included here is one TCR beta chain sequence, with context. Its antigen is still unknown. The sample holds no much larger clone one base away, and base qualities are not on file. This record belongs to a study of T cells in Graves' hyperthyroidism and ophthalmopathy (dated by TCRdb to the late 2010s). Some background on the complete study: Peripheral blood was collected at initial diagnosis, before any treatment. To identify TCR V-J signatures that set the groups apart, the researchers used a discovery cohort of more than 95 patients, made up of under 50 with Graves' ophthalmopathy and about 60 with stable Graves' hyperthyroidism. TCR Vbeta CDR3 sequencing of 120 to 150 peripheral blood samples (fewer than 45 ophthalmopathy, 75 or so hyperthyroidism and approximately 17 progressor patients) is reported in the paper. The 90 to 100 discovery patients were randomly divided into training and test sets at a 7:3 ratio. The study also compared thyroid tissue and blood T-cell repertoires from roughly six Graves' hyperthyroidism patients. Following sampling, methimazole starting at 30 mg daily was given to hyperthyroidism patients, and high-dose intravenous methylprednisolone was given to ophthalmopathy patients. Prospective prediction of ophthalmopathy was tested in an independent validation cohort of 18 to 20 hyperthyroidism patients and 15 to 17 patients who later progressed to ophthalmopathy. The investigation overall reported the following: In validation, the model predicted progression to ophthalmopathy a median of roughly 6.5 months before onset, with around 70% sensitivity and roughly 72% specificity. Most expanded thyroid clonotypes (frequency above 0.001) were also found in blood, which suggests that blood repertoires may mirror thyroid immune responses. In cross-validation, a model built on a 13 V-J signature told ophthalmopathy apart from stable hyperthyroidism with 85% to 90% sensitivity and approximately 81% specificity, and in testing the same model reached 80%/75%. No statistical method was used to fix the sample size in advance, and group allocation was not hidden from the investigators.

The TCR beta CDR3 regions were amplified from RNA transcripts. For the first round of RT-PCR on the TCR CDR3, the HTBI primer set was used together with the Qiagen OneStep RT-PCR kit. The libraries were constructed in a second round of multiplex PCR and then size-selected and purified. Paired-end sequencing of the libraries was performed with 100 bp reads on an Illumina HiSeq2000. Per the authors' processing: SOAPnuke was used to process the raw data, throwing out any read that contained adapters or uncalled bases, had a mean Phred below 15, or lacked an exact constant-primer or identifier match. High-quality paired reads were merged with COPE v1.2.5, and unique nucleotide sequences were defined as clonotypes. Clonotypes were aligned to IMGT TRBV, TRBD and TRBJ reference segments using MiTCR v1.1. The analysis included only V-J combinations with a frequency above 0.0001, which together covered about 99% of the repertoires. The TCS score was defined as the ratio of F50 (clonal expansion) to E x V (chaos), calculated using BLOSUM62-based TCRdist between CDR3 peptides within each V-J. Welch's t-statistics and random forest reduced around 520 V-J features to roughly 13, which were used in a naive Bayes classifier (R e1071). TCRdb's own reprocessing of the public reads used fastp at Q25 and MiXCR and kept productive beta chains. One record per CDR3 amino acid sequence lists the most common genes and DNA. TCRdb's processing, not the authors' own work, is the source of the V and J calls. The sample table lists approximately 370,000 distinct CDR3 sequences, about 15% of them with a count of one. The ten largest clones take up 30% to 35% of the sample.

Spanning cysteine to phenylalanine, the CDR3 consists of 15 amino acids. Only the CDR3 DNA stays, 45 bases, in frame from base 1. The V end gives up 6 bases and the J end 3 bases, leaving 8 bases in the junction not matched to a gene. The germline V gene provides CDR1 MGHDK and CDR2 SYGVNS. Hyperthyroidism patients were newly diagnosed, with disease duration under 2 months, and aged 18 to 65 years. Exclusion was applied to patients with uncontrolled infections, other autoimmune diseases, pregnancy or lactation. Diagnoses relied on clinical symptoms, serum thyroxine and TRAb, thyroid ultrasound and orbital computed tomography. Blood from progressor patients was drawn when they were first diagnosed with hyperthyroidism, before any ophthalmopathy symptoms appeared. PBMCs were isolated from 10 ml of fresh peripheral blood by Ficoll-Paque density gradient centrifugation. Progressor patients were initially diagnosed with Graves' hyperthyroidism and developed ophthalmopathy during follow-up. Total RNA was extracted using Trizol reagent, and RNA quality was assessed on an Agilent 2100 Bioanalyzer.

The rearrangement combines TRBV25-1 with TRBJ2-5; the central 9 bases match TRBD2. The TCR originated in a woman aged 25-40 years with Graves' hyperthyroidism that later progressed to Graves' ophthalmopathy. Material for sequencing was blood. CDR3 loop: CASRKAGGREETQYF. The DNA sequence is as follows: TGTGCCAGCAGGAAAGCGGGGGGCAGGGAAGAGACCCAGTACTTC.